The clone carrying this T cell receptor beta chain has a count of ten or more. Its specificity is not known. For the second PCR, which ran for about 7 to 11 cycles, a sample-barcoded 5' primer and a J-beta primer mix were used. From the 5' RACE reads, TCRdb called clonotypes with MiXCR, one entry per CDR3 protein. The repertoire holds some 930,000 distinct CDR3 sequences, with 29% as singletons. This entry belongs to a study of blood T cells in healthy people across ages. Per the germline V gene, CDR1 is DFQATT and CDR2 is SNEGSKA (reference sequence). Trimming removed 0 bases from V and 3 bases from J, with 9 bases in between. The CDR3 has 14 residues. General study results and limits: From one million sequenced T cells, diversity estimates were lower bounds.

This sample was shared with a second study, whose subject was T cells of mothers and their children. That paper states: There were no persistent microchimeric T cell clones detected.

Sequenced: blood. The chain couples TRBV20-1 to TRBJ2-1; no clear D. The sequence was obtained from a woman aged 40-49 years in good health. The CDR3 protein is CSARDPQHYNEQFF. The DNA for the CDR3 is TGCAGTGCTAGAGATCCGCAGCACTACAATGAGCAGTTCTTC.